This record covers a single T cell receptor beta chain. This sample is drawn from a study of blood T cell repertoires in COVID-19. Study overall: Collection of acute and convalescent COVID-19 samples took place in the United States, Italy and Spain. PBMCs, B-cell-depleted T cells, or T cells provided the cDNA or gDNA that made up the material.

In the original processing: It was from reference gene primer amplification that nucleated cell counts were estimated. Data came from immunoSEQ multiplex PCR; TCRdb stores just in-frame clones and leaves some out. V and J calls plus clone size are reproduced from that table; the DNA served to infer D and trimming. Among 85,000 to 120,000 clones listed, roughly 85% were seen once. The CDR3 contains 14 residues. Germline assignment: CDR1 MNHEY and CDR2 SVGAGI. The source material was peripheral blood. This sequence was found in a man aged 45 to 65 with active COVID-19. The chain employs TRBV6-5 and TRBJ2-7; maybe TRBD1 (5 bases). CDR3 DNA: TGTGCAGCACGCAGGGTCGATAGCTCCTACGAGCAGTACTTC. This translates into CAARRVDSSYEQYF.